This T cell receptor (beta chain) was sequenced during a study of cytomegalovirus exposure and HLA in healthy donors. The study's findings and limits: Immune exposure was documented only through CMV serostatus.

PCR employed 60 Vbeta and 13 Jbeta primers. Libraries were prepared by immunoSEQ multiplex PCR; TCRdb keeps only in-frame clonotypes and omits some of them. The sample comprises about 95,000 clones, around three quarters of which are singletons, and less than 6% rests with the top ten. Remarks on this clone: Its antigen is not identified.

Germline V lookup: CDR1 MNHNS, CDR2 SASEGT. Trimming cost V 4 bases and J 7 bases; bases outside gene matches: 7. The CDR3 consists of 15 residues. Sequencing was carried out using PBMCs. This TCR was sampled from a man aged 25 to 40 in good health and CMV-seropositive. The chain carries TRBV6-1 and TRBJ1-6, with 7 bases identical to TRBD1. The chain's CDR3 is CASSASTGTNSPLHF. The CDR3 DNA reads as TGTGCCAGCAGTGCCTCGACAGGGACAAATTCACCCCTCCACTTT.